This entry features one T cell receptor (beta chain) sequence. This sample is part of a study of blood T cell repertoires in COVID-19. At the level of the study: The samples span acute and convalescent COVID-19 from the United States, Italy and Spain. Nucleic acid was either cDNA or gDNA, and it came from T cells, B-cell-depleted T cells, or PBMCs.

Germline V gives CDR1 ENHRY, CDR2 SYGVKD. The junction had 6 bases not matched to a gene; V was cut back by 5 bases and J by 4 bases. The CDR3 contains 15 residues. In the original workflow: It was from reference gene primer amplification that nucleated cell counts were estimated. The method was immunoSEQ multiplex PCR; TCRdb's version includes in-frame clones alone and lacks a portion of them. V, J and clone size are taken as reported in that table, and D and trimming were inferred from the DNA itself. The sample lists about 200,000 clones, around 89% occurring once. The receptor comes from a man aged 45-60 years with acute or convalescent COVID-19. The source material was peripheral blood. V is TRBV10-3 and J is TRBJ1-2; 11 nucleotides line up with TRBD1. CDR3 coding DNA: TGTGCCATCAGTCCCGGACAGGGGGCGCGCTATGGCTACACCTTC. The encoded protein is CAISPGQGARYGYTF.